This T cell receptor (beta chain) was captured by sequencing in a study of T cells after somatic rescue of genetic block. Method: immunoSEQ multiplex PCR; TCRdb's copy keeps in-frame clones and lacks some. The data show 110,000 or so clones, about nine tenths seen once. The clonotype originates from a young woman. Material: peripheral blood mononuclear cells (PBMCs).

CDR3 coding DNA: TGCGCCAGCAGCCAAGAGTCGCGGCCGAGCACAGATACGCAGTATTTT. As protein: CASSQESRPSTDTQYF. The rearrangement links TRBV4-3 to TRBJ2-3; D gene uncertain. Per the germline V gene, CDR1 is LGHNA and CDR2 is YSLEER. The ends were cut back, 0 bases at V and 0 bases at J, with 10 bases in the middle. The CDR3 contains 16 residues.